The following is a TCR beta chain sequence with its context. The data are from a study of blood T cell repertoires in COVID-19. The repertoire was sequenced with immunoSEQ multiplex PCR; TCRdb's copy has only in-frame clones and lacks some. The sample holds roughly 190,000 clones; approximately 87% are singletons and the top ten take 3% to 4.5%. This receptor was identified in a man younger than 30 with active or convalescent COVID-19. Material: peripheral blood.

The CDR3, as DNA: TGTGCCAGCAGTTCAAGGGGGCTCGCTGAAGCTTTCTTT. Translation: CASSSRGLAEAFF. This sequence joins TRBV12-3 or TRBV12-4 and TRBJ1-1; 7 nucleotides line up with TRBD1. The CDR3 has 13 amino acids. Germline trimming cut 4 bases from V and 6 bases from J; bases unmatched to any gene: 5.